This T cell receptor beta chain was sequenced for a study of shared clonotypes between healthy human individuals. The V gene's germline CDR1 is SGDLS and CDR2 YYNGEE. This CDR3 region has 14 residues. V lost 2 bases and J 3 bases, leaving 11 bases between the germline ends. Notes on the study in general: Clonotype sharing among donors was thought likely to change with sequencing depth.

Division of CD4+ cells produced a CD45RA+ naive subset and a CD45RA-negative memory subset. Measured with immunoSEQ multiplex PCR; TCRdb has only the in-frame clones, and not every one. In the table there are over 1.4 million clones, roughly 96% of which are singletons. As regards this clone: Its cognate antigen is unknown.

The source material was naive CD4+ T cells sorted from blood. The subset denotes: CD45RA+ positively selected. The TCR originated in a young man in good health. The rearrangement links TRBV9 to TRBJ1-1, with D tentatively TRBD1 (5 bases). The CDR3 region is CASSVGPTDTEAFF. The CDR3 DNA reads as TGTGCCAGCAGCGTGGGTCCGACAGACACTGAAGCTTTCTTT. Together with reference TRBV9 and TRBJ1-1, the CDR3 gives the full variable domain: DSGVTQTPKHLITATGQRVTLRCSPRSGDLSVYWYQQSLDQGLQFLIQYYNGEERAKGNILERFSAQQFPDLHSELNLSSLELGDSALYFCASSVGPTDTEAFFGQGTRLTVV.